A selection of T cell receptor beta chains follows, all from one sample in a study of shared clonotypes between healthy human individuals. Clones were sequenced by immunoSEQ multiplex PCR, and TCRdb holds only the in-frame ones, with some missing. The sample lists about 1.5 million clones, approximately 98% occurring once. Sequencing was done on a sample of naive CD4+ T cells sorted from blood. The receptors come from a man aged 25-40 years in good health. Both conserved end residues are part of each CDR3. D genes are given only for firm matches. Clone size is not always given. Where it is, it says once, few, many or a class for expanded clones.

>TRBJ1-2|TRBV18|.|.
TGTGCCAGCTCACCACCGGGACGGCATGGCTACACCTTC
CASSPPGRHGYTF
>TRBJ2-7|TRBV29-1|TRBD1|.
TGCAGCGTTGGCCCCGGAACCGGACAGGGGGTCCACGAGCAGTACTTC
CSVGPGTGQGVHEQYF
>TRBJ1-1|TRBV6-5|.|once
TGTGCCAGCAGTTACGGCCTTGGGAACACTGAAGCTTTCTTT
CASSYGLGNTEAFF
>TRBJ2-3|TRBV11-3|TRBD2|once
TGTGCCAGCAGCTTAAGAGCGAGCGGGAGCTACACAGATACGCAGTATTTT
CASSLRASGSYTDTQYF
>TRBJ2-3|TRBV9|.|.
TGTGCCAGCAGCGTAGGGGCAAGCACAGATACGCAGTATTTT
CASSVGASTDTQYF
>TRBJ1-2|TRBV6-1|TRBD1|.
TGTGCCAGCGCCCAGGCAGGGGGCAGTGACACCTTC
CASAQAGGSDTF
>TRBJ1-2|TRBV6-5|TRBD1|.
TGTGCCAGCAGCCAGGGGGACAGGGTCTATGGCTACACCTTC
CASSQGDRVYGYTF
>TRBJ1-1|TRBV7-3|TRBD1|.
TGTGCCAGCAGCTTAACGGGGGACAGGTGGATTAACTCGGACACTGAAGCTTTCTTT
CASSLTGDRWINSDTEAFF
>TRBJ1-2|TRBV15|.|.
TGTGCCACCAGCAGTCCCAAACAGGGCAACTATGGCTACACCTTC
CATSSPKQGNYGYTF
>TRBJ2-7|TRBV10-3|.|.
TGTGCCATTGGACAGACCTACGAGCAGTACTTC
CAIGQTYEQYF
>TRBJ2-7|TRBV19|TRBD1|.
TGTGCCAGTAGTCTTGGGACAGGGCCTGGCGGCTCCTACGAGCAGTACTTC
CASSLGTGPGGSYEQYF
>TRBJ2-3|TRBV29-1|.|.
TGCAGCGTTGATGGGGCCAGGAGCACAGATACGCAGTATTTT
CSVDGARSTDTQYF
>TRBJ2-2|TRBV9|TRBD2|.
TGTGCCAGCAGCGTATCCGGGACTAGCGGGAGTAAGACCGGGGAGCTGTTTTTT
CASSVSGTSGSKTGELFF
>TRBJ2-7|TRBV28|.|.
TGTGCCAGCAGTTTAAGATCCCGGGGCTCCTACGAGCAGTACTTC
CASSLRSRGSYEQYF
>TRBJ1-5|TRBV10-3|.|.
TGTGCCATCAGTGAGGGGAGTTTGCAGCCCCAGCATTTT
CAISEGSLQPQHF